This T cell receptor beta chain is drawn from a study of cytomegalovirus exposure and HLA in healthy donors. This clone was detected only a few times. Its target is unknown. Deletions cut 0 bases from V and 5 bases from J, with 8 bases between. Germline assignment: CDR1 SGDLS and CDR2 YYNGEE. The CDR3 sequence is 13 residues long. Study-wide points: Some segments of the V type, notably TRBV6-2 and TRBV6-3, were excluded as indistinguishable.

PCR involved 60 Vbeta and 13 Jbeta primers. In the original workflow: A later analysis tallied 80 million or so unique TCR beta chains, around 12 million of them shared. Here immunoSEQ multiplex PCR was the method, and the copy in TCRdb shows in-frame clones only, minus some. V, J and clone size were drawn from that table, and D and trimming were deduced from the DNA. The sample records around 55,000 clones, around three quarters being singletons. The receptor was isolated from a female donor in good health and CMV-seronegative. The chain combines TRBV9 with TRBJ2-5; D ambiguous. The sequenced sample was PBMCs. This CDR3 reads CASSVASEETQYF. In DNA, the CDR3 is TGTGCCAGCAGCGTAGCTTCCGAGGAGACCCAGTACTTC.